The T cell receptor (beta chain) described here comes from a study of neurological immune-mediated disorders. This clonotype was detected many times. TCRdb re-analysed the 5' RACE reads in MiXCR, keeping a single row per CDR3 protein. The repertoire holds roughly 120,000 distinct CDR3 sequences, with roughly 3.2% as singletons. V lost 3 bases and J 5 bases, leaving 19 bases between the germline ends. Germline V gives CDR1 MGHRA, CDR2 YSYEKL. CDR3 length equals 16 residues. The specimen sequenced was PBMCs. This TCR derives from a woman in her twenties or thirties with multiple sclerosis. The rearrangement uses TRBV4-1 and TRBJ1-1; tentatively, D is TRBD1 (6 bases). The CDR3 sequence: CASSQRLSGARTEAFF. The CDR3 DNA is TGCGCCAGCAGCCAGAGGCTCTCGGGGGCGAGGACTGAAGCTTTCTTT.